A selection of T cell receptor beta chains follows, all from one sample in a study of CD8+ T cells in alopecia areata. Sequencing was performed with immunoSEQ multiplex PCR; in TCRdb, only in-frame clones are kept and a portion is missing. The table lists about 150,000 clones, around 55% of them singletons. The sequencing here drew on CD8+ T cells sorted from blood, taken at week 0. The receptors shown here come from a human donor with alopecia areata. Each CDR3 is given with its conserved first and last residue. The D gene is left open where the match is weak.

cdr3_length | j_call | d_call | v_call | cdr3_aa
13 | TRBJ1-5 | . | TRBV10-1 | CASSESGNQPQHF
15 | TRBJ2-4 | . | TRBV11-3 | CASSFGRGAKNIQYF
14 | TRBJ1-6 | TRBD1 | TRBV9 | CASSVGQGLSPLHF
14 | TRBJ2-1 | . | TRBV29-1 | CSVEDYFSYNEQFF
13 | TRBJ2-7 | . | TRBV27 | CASSFSVSREQYF
12 | TRBJ1-3 | . | TRBV7-8 | CASSPSGNTIYF
13 | TRBJ2-5 | . | TRBV6-5 | CASSLGGGKTQYF
15 | TRBJ2-1 | . | TRBV4-3 | CASSQDRGTYNEQFF
17 | TRBJ2-3 | TRBD2 | TRBV29-1 | CSVEGVELAGSTDTQYF
13 | TRBJ1-5 | . | TRBV27 | CASSLDGNQPQHF
12 | TRBJ2-1 | TRBD1 | TRBV29-1 | CSGDDRVNEQFF
13 | TRBJ1-2 | . | TRBV6-5 | CASSYGPNGGYTF
13 | TRBJ1-1 | TRBD1 | TRBV27 | CASSQGENTEAFF
16 | TRBJ2-7 | TRBD1 | TRBV7-6 | CASSLALGQGSYEQYF
15 | TRBJ2-3 | . | TRBV2 | CASKDGGSLTDTQYF
12 | TRBJ2-7 | . | TRBV14 | CASSQDRDEQYF
14 | TRBJ2-1 | TRBD2 | TRBV28 | CASGMAGGPQEQFF
14 | TRBJ1-1 | . | TRBV29-1 | CSVAAMDMNTEAFF
15 | TRBJ1-2 | . | TRBV7-9 | CASSLASPGDYGYTF
13 | TRBJ1-2 | . | TRBV2 | CASSEGVNYGYTF
13 | TRBJ2-5 | . | TRBV18 | CASSPKDQETQYF
14 | TRBJ1-1 | . | TRBV30 | CAWSRILGNTEAFF
12 | TRBJ2-1 | . | TRBV30 | CAWSDGGNEQFF
15 | TRBJ2-2 | TRBD1 | TRBV29-1 | CSVEGQGANTGELFF
15 | TRBJ2-1 | TRBD1 | TRBV9 | CASSGTRDRGNEQFF
17 | TRBJ2-5 | TRBD2 | TRBV25-1 | CASSELGASGYQETQYF
14 | TRBJ2-5 | TRBD1 | TRBV27 | CASSLGQGRETQYF
15 | TRBJ1-1 | . | TRBV7-9 | CASSLGERGNTEAFF
15 | TRBJ2-5 | . | TRBV29-1 | CSVDVTGWIAETQYF
14 | TRBJ1-3 | . | TRBV9 | CASSDRDKRNTIYF
16 | TRBJ1-1 | . | TRBV6-4 | CAKQLMVGRRSTEAFF
16 | TRBJ1-1 | . | TRBV15 | CATSRGGEGTNTEAFF
14 | TRBJ1-5 | . | TRBV30 | CAWNTQGSDQPQHF
12 | TRBJ2-7 | . | TRBV30 | CAWSVGSYEQYF
12 | TRBJ2-7 | . | TRBV4-1 | CASSRRGSRQYF
13 | TRBJ1-1 | . | TRBV19 | CASSPNRNTEAFF
15 | TRBJ1-1 | TRBD1 | TRBV4-3 | CASSQDPTGDTEAFF
16 | TRBJ2-3 | TRBD2 | TRBV29-1 | CSVLGLAGASTDTQYF
14 | TRBJ2-7 | . | TRBV7-8 | CASSLGQISYEQYF
14 | TRBJ2-7 | TRBD1 | TRBV7-9 | CASSQLDRTYEQYF
14 | TRBJ2-7 | TRBD2 | TRBV27 | CASSSSRSAGEQYF
13 | TRBJ1-2 | TRBD1 | TRBV29-1 | CSVPPGQGHGYTF
18 | TRBJ2-6 | . | TRBV4-3 | CASSQAPTGVSGANVLTF
12 | TRBJ2-7 | . | TRBV5-1 | CASSSETYEQYF
15 | TRBJ2-4 | TRBD1 | TRBV5-1 | CASSQQQGADNIQYF
13 | TRBJ2-3 | . | TRBV15 | CATSRGFADTQYF
13 | TRBJ2-1 | . | TRBV9 | CASSVDASLEQFF
14 | TRBJ2-7 | . | TRBV2 | CARGTDSSSYEQYF
13 | TRBJ1-1 | TRBD1 | TRBV5-1 | CASRLPGTAEAFF
11 | TRBJ2-7 | . | TRBV29-1 | CSVELSRKQYF
15 | TRBJ2-1 | . | TRBV6-4 | CASSVAFSSYNEQFF
14 | TRBJ1-2 | . | TRBV29-1 | CSVIGEGGFYGYTF
15 | TRBJ2-7 | . | TRBV4-3 | CASSQGAGPSYEQYF
13 | TRBJ1-1 | . | TRBV13 | CASSLGRAEEAFF
16 | TRBJ2-1 | . | TRBV5-1 | CASSLDRKSSYNEQFF
13 | TRBJ2-2 | . | TRBV6-5 | CASSYSQVGELFF
17 | TRBJ2-6 | TRBD1 | TRBV27 | CASSPGQGFSGANVLTF
13 | TRBJ1-1 | TRBD1 | TRBV29-1 | CSVEADRENEAFF
15 | TRBJ2-1 | . | TRBV9 | CASSVSGSSYNEQFF
12 | TRBJ2-2 | . | TRBV29-1 | CSVAGNTGELFF